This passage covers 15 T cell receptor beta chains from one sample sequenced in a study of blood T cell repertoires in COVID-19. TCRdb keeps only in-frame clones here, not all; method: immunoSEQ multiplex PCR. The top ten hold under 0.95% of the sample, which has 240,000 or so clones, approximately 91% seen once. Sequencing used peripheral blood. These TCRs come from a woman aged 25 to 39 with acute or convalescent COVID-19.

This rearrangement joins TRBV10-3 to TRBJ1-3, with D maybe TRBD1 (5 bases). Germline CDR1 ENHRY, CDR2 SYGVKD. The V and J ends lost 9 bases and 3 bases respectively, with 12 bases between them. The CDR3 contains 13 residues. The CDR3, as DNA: TGTGCCATGTGTAGGGGCGGTGGAAACACCATATATTTT. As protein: CAMCRGGGNTIYF.

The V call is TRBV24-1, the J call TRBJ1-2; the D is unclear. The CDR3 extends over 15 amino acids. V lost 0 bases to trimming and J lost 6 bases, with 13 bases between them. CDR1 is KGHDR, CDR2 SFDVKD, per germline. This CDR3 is CATSDLNPERNGYTF. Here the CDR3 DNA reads TGTGCCACCAGTGATTTGAACCCCGAGAGGAATGGCTACACCTTC.

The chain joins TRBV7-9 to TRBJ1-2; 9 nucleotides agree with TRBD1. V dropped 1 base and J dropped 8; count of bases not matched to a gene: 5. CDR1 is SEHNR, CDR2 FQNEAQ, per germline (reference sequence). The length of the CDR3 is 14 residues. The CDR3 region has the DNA TGTGCCAGCAGCTTAGATGGACAGGGGATAGGCTACACCTTC. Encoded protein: CASSLDGQGIGYTF.

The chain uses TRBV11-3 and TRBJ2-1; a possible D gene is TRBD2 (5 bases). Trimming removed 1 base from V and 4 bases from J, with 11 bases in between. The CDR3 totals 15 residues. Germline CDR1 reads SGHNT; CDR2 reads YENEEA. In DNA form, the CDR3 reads TGTGCCAGCAGCTTAGGGGTAGCGTCGTACAATGAGCAGTTCTTC. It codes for CASSLGVASYNEQFF.

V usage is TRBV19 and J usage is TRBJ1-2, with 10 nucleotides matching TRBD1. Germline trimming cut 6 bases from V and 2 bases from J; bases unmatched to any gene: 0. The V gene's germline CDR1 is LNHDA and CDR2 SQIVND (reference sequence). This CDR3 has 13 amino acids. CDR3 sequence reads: CASRGQGNYGYTF. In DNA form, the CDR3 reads TGTGCCAGTAGGGGACAGGGGAACTATGGCTACACCTTC.

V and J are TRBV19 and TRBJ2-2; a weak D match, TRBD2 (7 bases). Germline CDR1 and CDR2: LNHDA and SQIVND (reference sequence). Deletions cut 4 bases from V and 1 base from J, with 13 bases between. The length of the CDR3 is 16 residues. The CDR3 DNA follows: TGTGCCAGTAGTAGGGGGGGCGCAGTGAACACCGGGGAGCTGTTTTTT. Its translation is CASSRGGAVNTGELFF.

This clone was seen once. The CDR3 region is CASSLITGLGNTIYF. The CDR3 nucleotides read TGTGCCAGCAGCTTAATTACAGGGCTTGGAAACACCATATATTTT. V gene TRBV7-9 combines with J gene TRBJ1-3, with D tentatively TRBD1 (6 bases). Trimming shortened V by 2 bases and J by 3 bases, and 11 bases separated the two germline ends. Germline-derived CDR1 and CDR2 are SEHNR and FQNEAQ (reference sequence). The CDR3 is made up of 15 amino acids.

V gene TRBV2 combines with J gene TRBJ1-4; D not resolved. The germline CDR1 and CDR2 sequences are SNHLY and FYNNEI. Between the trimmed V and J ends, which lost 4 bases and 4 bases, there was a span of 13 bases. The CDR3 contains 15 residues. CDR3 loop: CASSGARASNEKLFF. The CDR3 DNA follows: TGTGCCAGCAGTGGGGCGAGGGCGAGTAATGAAAAACTGTTTTTT.

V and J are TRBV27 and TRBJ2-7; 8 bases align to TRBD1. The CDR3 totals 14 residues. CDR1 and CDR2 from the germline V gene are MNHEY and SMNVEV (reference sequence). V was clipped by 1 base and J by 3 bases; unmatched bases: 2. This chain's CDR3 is CASSLFGQGYEQYF. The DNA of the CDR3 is TGTGCCAGCAGTTTATTTGGACAGGGCTACGAGCAGTACTTC.

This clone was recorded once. This chain's CDR3 is CASSFDGTGYSYEQYF. The CDR3 DNA follows: TGTGCCAGCAGTTTTGACGGGACAGGGTACTCCTACGAGCAGTACTTC. The chain has TRBV27 and TRBJ2-7, with 9 bases aligning to TRBD1. This CDR3 comprises 16 residues. Germline V gene lookup returns CDR1 MNHEY and CDR2 SMNVEV (reference sequence). With V trimmed by 3 bases and J by 0 bases, 6 bases remained unmatched.

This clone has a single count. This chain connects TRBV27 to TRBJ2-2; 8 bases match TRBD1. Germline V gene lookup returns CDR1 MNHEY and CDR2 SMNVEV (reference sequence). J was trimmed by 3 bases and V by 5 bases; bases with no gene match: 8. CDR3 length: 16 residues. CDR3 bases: TGTGCCAGCAGTCACTACAGGGGGGCGGACACCGGGGAGCTGTTTTTT. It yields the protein CASSHYRGADTGELFF.

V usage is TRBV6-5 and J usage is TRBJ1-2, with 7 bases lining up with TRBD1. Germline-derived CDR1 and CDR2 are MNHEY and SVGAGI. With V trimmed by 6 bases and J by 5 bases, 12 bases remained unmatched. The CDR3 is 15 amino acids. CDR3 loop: CASSLYRTGLYGYTF. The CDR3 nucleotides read TGTGCCAGCAGCCTATACCGGACAGGTTTATATGGCTACACCTTC.

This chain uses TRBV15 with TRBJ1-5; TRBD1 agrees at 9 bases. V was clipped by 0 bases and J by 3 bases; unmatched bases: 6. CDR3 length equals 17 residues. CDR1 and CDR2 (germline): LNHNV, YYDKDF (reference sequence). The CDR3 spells CATSRDGRDRDNQPQHF. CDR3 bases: TGTGCCACCAGCAGAGACGGCCGGGACAGGGACAATCAGCCCCAGCATTTT.

This CDR3 is CASSRTGGEQYF. CDR3 coding DNA: TGTGCCAGCAGCCGGACAGGGGGTGAGCAGTACTTC. V is TRBV5-8 and J is TRBJ2-7; 10 bases line up with TRBD1. The V gene's germline CDR1 is SGHTS and CDR2 YDEGEE. This CDR3 is 12 amino acids long. J lost 7 bases, V lost 4 bases, and 2 bases had no gene match. Supplemented by reference TRBV5-8 and TRBJ2-7, the full variable domain reads EAGVTQSPTHLIKTRGQQATLRCSPISGHTSVYWYQQALGLGLQFLLWYDEGEERNRGNFPPRFSGRQFPNYSSELNVNALELEDSALYLCASSRTGGEQYFGPGTRLTVT.

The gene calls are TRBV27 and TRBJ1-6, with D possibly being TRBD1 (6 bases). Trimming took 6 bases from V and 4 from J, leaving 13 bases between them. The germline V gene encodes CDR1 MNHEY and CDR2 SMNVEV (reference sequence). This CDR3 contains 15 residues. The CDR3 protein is CASRTNRVYNSPLHF. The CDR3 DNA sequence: TGTGCCAGCAGAACCAACAGGGTGTATAATTCACCCCTCCACTTT.